This T cell receptor beta chain was recovered during a study of T cell responses to AZD1222 COVID-19 vaccine. V lost 1 base, J lost 6 bases, and 10 bases stayed unmatched. This CDR3 is 16 amino acids long. The germline V gene encodes CDR1 SGHAT and CDR2 FQNNGV. Some clones are missing from TCRdb's copy, which holds only in-frame ones; the method was immunoSEQ multiplex PCR. The sample lists tens of thousands of clones, approximately 90% occurring once. The origin of this receptor is an adult who received the AZD1222 COVID-19 vaccine. Source: peripheral blood, taken 28 days after the second AZD1222 dose. V usage is TRBV11-2 and J usage is TRBJ2-7, with 9 bases matching TRBD1. The CDR3 DNA is TGTGCCAGCAGCTTAGTGAGGTGGACAGGGGAGGTCGAGCAGTACTTC. It codes for CASSLVRWTGEVEQYF. The entire variable domain, with the rest obtained from reference TRBV11-2 and TRBJ2-7, is as follows: EAGVAQSPRYKIIEKRQSVAFWCNPISGHATLYWYQQILGQGPKLLIQFQNNGVVDDSQLPKDRFSAERLKGVDSTLKIQPAKLEDSAVYLCASSLVRWTGEVEQYFGPGTRLTVT.